This TCR beta chain was documented in a study of T cells in Graves' hyperthyroidism and ophthalmopathy. This clonotype was observed many times. Germline loops: CDR1 LGHDT, CDR2 YNNKEL (reference sequence). With 1 base removed from V and 0 bases from J, the gap between germline ends came to 19 bases. This CDR3 is 19 amino acids long. Amplification of TCR beta CDR3 regions was performed using RNA transcripts as template. TCR CDR3 regions were first amplified by RT-PCR with HTBI primers. Via MiXCR, TCRdb re-called the multiplex PCR reads, giving one row per CDR3 protein. The sample has a few hundred thousand distinct CDR3 sequences; about an eighth are singletons.

The sequenced material came from blood. This chain joins TRBV3-1 and TRBJ1-3, with D maybe TRBD1 (5 bases). The sequence was collected from a woman in her late teens or twenties with Graves' hyperthyroidism. In DNA, the CDR3 is TGTGCCAGCAGCCAAGGCCCAGCTCCGACAGACTACTCTGGAAACACCATATATTTT. Its protein product is CASSQGPAPTDYSGNTIYF.